This T cell receptor beta chain comes out of a study of blood T cell repertoires in COVID-19. The CDR3 has 16 residues. Unmatched junction bases numbered 18, after V lost 4 bases and J lost 9 bases. Germline CDR1 and CDR2: SGHRS and YFSETQ. Only in-frame clones appear in the TCRdb table, and some are missing; sequencing was by immunoSEQ multiplex PCR. The data hold some 170,000 clones, with around 90% observed a single time. This TCR came from a woman between 50 and 59 years old with acute or convalescent COVID-19. The chain carries TRBV5-1 and TRBJ1-2; the match to TRBD1 covers 7 bases. The specimen sequenced was peripheral blood. The CDR3 here is CASSTRTGPQTESYTF. DNA for the CDR3: TGCGCCAGCAGCACCCGGACAGGCCCGCAGACAGAAAGCTACACCTTC. The full variable domain, in which reference TRBV5-1 and TRBJ1-2 provide the parts outside the CDR3, is KAGVTQTPRYLIKTRGQQVTLSCSPISGHRSVSWYQQTPGQGLQFLFEYFSETQRNKGNFPGRFSGRQFSNSRSEMNVSTLELGDSALYLCASSTRTGPQTESYTFGSGTRLTVV.